These T cell receptor beta chains were read from a single sample in a study of blood T cell repertoires in COVID-19. The data were produced by immunoSEQ multiplex PCR, yet TCRdb's version contains in-frame clones alone and is incomplete. The table shows roughly 200,000 clones, with over 85% occurring only once. Sequencing was carried out using PBMCs or T cells enriched from blood (not recorded which). These receptors originate from a woman in her twenties or thirties with acute COVID-19. Both conserved end residues are part of each CDR3. A D gene is named only where the DNA matches it firmly. A row's size may be missing; if present it is once, few, many or a size class.

v_gene: TRBV19; d_gene: .; j_gene: TRBJ1-4; abundance: .; CDR3aa: CASSIRWRDEKLFF
v_gene: TRBV2; d_gene: TRBD1; j_gene: TRBJ2-2; abundance: .; CDR3aa: CASSWGQENTGELFF
v_gene: TRBV28; d_gene: TRBD1; j_gene: TRBJ1-1; abundance: .; CDR3aa: CASSLSLGQGNMNTEAFF
v_gene: TRBV18; d_gene: TRBD2; j_gene: TRBJ2-3; abundance: once; CDR3aa: CASSPGLAATDTQYF
v_gene: TRBV11-2; d_gene: .; j_gene: TRBJ1-1; abundance: .; CDR3aa: CASSQIWGGNTEAFF
v_gene: TRBV18; d_gene: .; j_gene: TRBJ1-2; abundance: .; CDR3aa: CASSLSRGAVDGYTF
v_gene: TRBV4-1; d_gene: TRBD1; j_gene: TRBJ2-5; abundance: .; CDR3aa: CASSLTGEGETQYF
v_gene: TRBV6-2/TRBV6-3; d_gene: TRBD2; j_gene: TRBJ2-2; abundance: .; CDR3aa: CASSYSTSGDTGELFF
v_gene: TRBV10-3; d_gene: .; j_gene: TRBJ1-1; abundance: .; CDR3aa: CATRGGNTEAFF
v_gene: TRBV6-2/TRBV6-3; d_gene: .; j_gene: TRBJ1-1; abundance: .; CDR3aa: CASSYRTGNTEAFF
v_gene: TRBV5-1; d_gene: .; j_gene: TRBJ1-1; abundance: .; CDR3aa: CASSLLTVRGWGEAFF